This T cell receptor (beta chain) stems from a study of shared T cell receptors in the human thymus. Sequencing was performed with immunoSEQ multiplex PCR; in TCRdb, only in-frame clones are kept and a portion is missing. The data show hundreds of thousands of clones, roughly 90% seen once. V lost 5 bases to trimming and J lost 1 base, with 14 bases between them. This CDR3 spans 15 amino acids. Germline V gene data show CDR1 as SGHNT and CDR2 as YYREEE (reference sequence). The sample was also linked to a second study, of human thymus T cells.

This chain links TRBV5-4 with TRBJ2-3, with D perhaps matching TRBD1 (7 bases). The sequencing sample was made of thymocytes. This TCR was sampled from a boy under two years old with a congenital heart defect. CDR3 bases: TGTGCCAGCAGAACCAGGGGGGCTGGCACAGATACGCAGTATTTT. This encodes CASRTRGAGTDTQYF.